The T cell receptor beta chain under discussion was sequenced for a study of blood T cells in healthy people across ages. The ends lost 1 base at V and 10 bases at J; junction bases unmatched: 9. Germline-derived CDR1 and CDR2 are LGHNA and YSLEER. CDR3 length equals 16 residues. Combining a sample-barcoded 5' primer with a J-beta primer mix, a second PCR ran for about 6 to 12 cycles. One entry per CDR3 protein results from TCRdb running MiXCR on the 5' RACE reads. The sample holds about 1.8 million distinct CDR3 sequences, 49% seen once. In this sample, this clonotype turned up a few times. V usage is TRBV4-3 and J usage is TRBJ2-1, with TRBD2 matching over 11 bases. The sequence came from a woman in her 40s in good health. What was sequenced was blood. This chain's CDR3 is CASSQGPSGGYLEQFF. The CDR3 DNA follows: TGCGCCAGCAGCCAAGGACCTAGCGGGGGGTATTTGGAGCAGTTCTTC.